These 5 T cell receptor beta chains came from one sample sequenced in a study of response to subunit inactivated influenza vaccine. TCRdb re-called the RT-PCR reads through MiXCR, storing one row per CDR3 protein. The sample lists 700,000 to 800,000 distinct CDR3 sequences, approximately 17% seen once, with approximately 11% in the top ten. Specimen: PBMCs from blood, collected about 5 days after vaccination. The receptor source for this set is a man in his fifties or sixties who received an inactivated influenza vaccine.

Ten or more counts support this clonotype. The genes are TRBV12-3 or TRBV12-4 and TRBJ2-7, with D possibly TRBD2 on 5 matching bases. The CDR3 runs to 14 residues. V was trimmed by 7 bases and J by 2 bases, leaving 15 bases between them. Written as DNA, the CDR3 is TGTGCCAGCACCCAAACCGGGAAAACCTACGAGCAGTACTTC. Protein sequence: CASTQTGKTYEQYF.

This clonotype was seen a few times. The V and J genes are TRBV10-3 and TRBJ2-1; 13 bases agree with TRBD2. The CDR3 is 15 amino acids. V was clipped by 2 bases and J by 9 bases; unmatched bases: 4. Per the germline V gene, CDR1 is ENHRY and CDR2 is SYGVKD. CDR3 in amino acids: CAISEKGLAGSEQFF. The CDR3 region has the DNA TGTGCCATCAGTGAGAAGGGACTAGCGGGAAGTGAGCAGTTCTTC.

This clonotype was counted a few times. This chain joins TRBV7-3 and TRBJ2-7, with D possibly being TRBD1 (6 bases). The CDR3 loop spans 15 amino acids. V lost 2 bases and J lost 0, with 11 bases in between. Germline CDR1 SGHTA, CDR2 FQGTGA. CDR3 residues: CASSLSQGPSYEQYF. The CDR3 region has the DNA TGTGCCAGCAGCTTATCTCAGGGGCCCTCCTACGAGCAGTACTTC.

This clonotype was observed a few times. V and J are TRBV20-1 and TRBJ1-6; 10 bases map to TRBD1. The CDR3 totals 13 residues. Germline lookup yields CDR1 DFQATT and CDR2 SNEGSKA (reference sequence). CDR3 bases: TGCGGTACGAGACAGGGGGCTCAGTCACCCCTCCACTTT. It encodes CGTRQGAQSPLHF.

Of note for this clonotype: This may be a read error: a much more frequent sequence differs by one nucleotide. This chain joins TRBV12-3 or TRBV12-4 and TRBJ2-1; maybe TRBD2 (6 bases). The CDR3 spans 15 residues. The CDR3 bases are TGTGCCAGCAGTCCGACTAGAAACTACTACGATGAGCAGTTCTTC. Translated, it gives CASSPTRNYYDEQFF.